This T cell receptor beta chain is drawn from a study of OX40 agonist ivuxolimab in advanced cancers. Only in-frame clones appear in the TCRdb table, and some are missing; sequencing was by immunoSEQ multiplex PCR. The data show more than 55,000 clones, with about 88% seen just once and over 9.5% held by the top ten. The CDR3 covers 14 residues. Trimming left V 1 base short and J 8 bases short, with 12 bases between. CDR1 and CDR2 from the germline V gene are MGHRA and YSYEKL. The V gene is TRBV4-1, the J gene TRBJ2-1; perhaps D is TRBD1 or TRBD2 (6 bases each). The material sequenced was CD4+ or CD8+ T cells sorted from blood, taken in a trial of the OX40 agonist ivuxolimab. The sequence was obtained from an adult with an advanced solid tumor such as melanoma, head and neck, liver or kidney cancer. This CDR3 is CASSQVEGGDEQFF. CDR3 DNA: TGCGCCAGCAGCCAAGTTGAGGGGGGAGATGAGCAGTTCTTC.